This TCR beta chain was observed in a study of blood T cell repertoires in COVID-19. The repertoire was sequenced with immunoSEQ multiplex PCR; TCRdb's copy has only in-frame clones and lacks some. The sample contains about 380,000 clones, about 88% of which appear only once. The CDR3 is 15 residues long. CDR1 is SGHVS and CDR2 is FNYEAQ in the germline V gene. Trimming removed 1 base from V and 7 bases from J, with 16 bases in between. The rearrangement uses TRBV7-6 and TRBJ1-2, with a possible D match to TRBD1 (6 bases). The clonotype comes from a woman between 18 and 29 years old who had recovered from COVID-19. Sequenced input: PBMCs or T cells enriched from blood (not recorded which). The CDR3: CASSLEDSSAAGYTF. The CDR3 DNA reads TGTGCCAGCAGCTTAGAGGACAGTTCGGCTGCTGGCTACACCTTC.